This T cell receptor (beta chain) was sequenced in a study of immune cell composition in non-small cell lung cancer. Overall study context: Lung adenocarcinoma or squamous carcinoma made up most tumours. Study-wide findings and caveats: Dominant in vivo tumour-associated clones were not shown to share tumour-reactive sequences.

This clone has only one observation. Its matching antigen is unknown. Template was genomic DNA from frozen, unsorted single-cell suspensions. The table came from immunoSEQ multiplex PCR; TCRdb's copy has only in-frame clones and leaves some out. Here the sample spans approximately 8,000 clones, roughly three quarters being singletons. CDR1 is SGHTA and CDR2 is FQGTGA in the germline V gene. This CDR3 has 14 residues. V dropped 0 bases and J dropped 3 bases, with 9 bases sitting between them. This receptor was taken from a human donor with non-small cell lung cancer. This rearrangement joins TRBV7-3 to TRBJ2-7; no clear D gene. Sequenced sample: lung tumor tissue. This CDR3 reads CASSLTRVGYEQYF. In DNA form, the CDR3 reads TGTGCCAGCAGCTTAACCCGCGTCGGCTACGAGCAGTACTTC. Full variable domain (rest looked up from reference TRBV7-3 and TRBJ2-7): GAGVSQTPSNKVTEKGKYVELRCDPISGHTALYWYRQSLGQGPEFLIYFQGTGAADDSGLPNDRFFAVRPEGSVSTLKIQRTERGDSAVYLCASSLTRVGYEQYFGPGTRLTVT.